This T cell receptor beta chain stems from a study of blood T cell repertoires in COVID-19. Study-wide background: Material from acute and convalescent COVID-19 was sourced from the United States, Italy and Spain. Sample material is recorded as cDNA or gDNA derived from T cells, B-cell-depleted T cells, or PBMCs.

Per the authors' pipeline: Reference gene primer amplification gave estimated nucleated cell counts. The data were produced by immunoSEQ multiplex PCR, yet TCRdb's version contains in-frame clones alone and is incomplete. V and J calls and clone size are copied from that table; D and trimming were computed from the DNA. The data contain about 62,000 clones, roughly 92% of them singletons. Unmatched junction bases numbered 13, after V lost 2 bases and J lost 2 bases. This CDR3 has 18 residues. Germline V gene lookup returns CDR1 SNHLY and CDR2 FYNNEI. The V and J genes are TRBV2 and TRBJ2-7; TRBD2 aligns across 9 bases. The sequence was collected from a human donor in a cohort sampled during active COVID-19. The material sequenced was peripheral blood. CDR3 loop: CASSEYRLAGILTYEQYF. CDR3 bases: TGTGCCAGCAGTGAATATCGGCTAGCGGGGATCCTAACCTACGAGCAGTACTTC.